This T cell receptor (beta chain) came from a study of human T cells and chemical hapten exposure. Regarding time point: patch test 1, 2 weeks after DPC sensitization. Treatment given: therapeutic diphenylcyclopropenone sensitization with weekly scalp DPC. Samples of blood were obtained prior to the application of each patch test. TCRdb analysed the RACE reads with MiXCR anew, one entry per CDR3 protein. The sample contains 80,000 to 100,000 distinct CDR3 sequences, roughly 12% of which appear only once. Study findings and constraints: Expanded TCRs created a significantly greater count of big CDR3 similarity clusters than controls did.

Trimming stripped 0 bases from V and 0 bases from J, with 13 bases between. Germline loops: CDR1 SGDLS, CDR2 YYNGEE. This CDR3 is built from 16 residues. A word on this clonotype: The antigen is undetermined.

Sequences were derived from whole blood, sampled in connection with sensitization to the hapten diphenylcyclopropenone (DPC). The chain uses TRBV9 and TRBJ2-7, with D maybe TRBD2 (6 bases). The TCR comes from a middle-aged woman with alopecia areata. Some clones in this sample may be carry-over from other donors' samples. CDR3 nucleotides: TGTGCCAGCAGCGTAGCAGCCGGGAGTTCCTCCTACGAGCAGTACTTC. It translates to CASSVAAGSSSYEQYF. Full variable domain (outside the CDR3, taken from reference TRBV9 and TRBJ2-7): DSGVTQTPKHLITATGQRVTLRCSPRSGDLSVYWYQQSLDQGLQFLIQYYNGEERAKGNILERFSAQQFPDLHSELNLSSLELGDSALYFCASSVAAGSSSYEQYFGPGTRLTVT.